Below are 22 T cell receptor beta chains sequenced from a single sample in a study of spatial heterogeneity in lung cancer (dated by TCRdb to between 2017 and 2020). On the study overall, not on this receptor specifically: The tumor nonsynonymous mutation count correlated with the number of expanded intratumoral alpha and beta TCRs.

Receptors were amplified or captured by 5' RACE. The run used a NextSeq 500. In TCRdb, the public reads were trimmed at Q25 with fastp and aligned with MiXCR, with productive beta chains retained. Every entry covers one CDR3 protein and lists the most common genes and DNA from its rows. Counted in this sample were about 23,000 distinct CDR3 sequences; over 4% of them appeared once. The ten largest clones add up to 9.9% of the sample. Read against the paper, the sample's time point label means: sample taken at primary tumor resection. No antigen has been identified for these receptors. The source material was lung tumor tissue, sampled at surgery. The receptors stem from a male donor with early-stage non-small cell lung cancer.

This clonotype was seen many times. CDR3 nucleotides: TGTGCCAGCAGTACTTCAGGGGGCCGGGAGACCCAGTACTTC. Protein sequence: CASSTSGGRETQYF. The V call is TRBV27, the J call TRBJ2-5; 8 nucleotides agree with TRBD1. This CDR3 contains 14 residues. The J segment lost 5 bases and the V segment lost 5 bases, leaving 7 bases of the junction unmatched. The germline CDR1 and CDR2 sequences are MNHEY and SMNVEV (reference sequence).

This clonotype was recorded at least ten times. The chain recombines TRBV7-3 with TRBJ1-5; D ambiguous. Germline loops: CDR1 SGHTA, CDR2 FQGTGA. Trimming cost V 5 bases and J 11 bases, with 25 bases left between them. This CDR3 has 16 residues. The DNA for the CDR3 is TGTGCCAGCAGCCCACTCTGGAAGTCGTACGGTCGGGCCCAGCATTTT. Its translation is CASSPLWKSYGRAQHF. Drawing the rest from reference TRBV7-3 and TRBJ1-5, the complete variable domain is GAGVSQTPSNKVTEKGKYVELRCDPISGHTALYWYRQSLGQGPEFLIYFQGTGAADDSGLPNDRFFAVRPEGSVSTLKIQRTERGDSAVYLCASSPLWKSYGRAQHFGDGTRLSIL.

V and J are TRBV2 and TRBJ1-5; tentative D call: TRBD1 (6 bases). Deletions cut 8 bases from V and 1 base from J, with 18 bases between. Germline assignment: CDR1 SNHLY and CDR2 FYNNEI. This CDR3 has 16 residues. CDR3: CASALSGGGSNQPQHF. The CDR3 bases are TGTGCCAGCGCTCTAAGCGGGGGCGGGAGCAATCAGCCCCAGCATTTT. Full variable domain (missing parts from reference TRBV2 and TRBJ1-5): EPEVTQTPSHQVTQMGQEVILRCVPISNHLYFYWYRQILGQKVEFLVSFYNNEISEKSEIFDDQFSVERPDGSNFTLKIRSTKLEDSAMYFCASALSGGGSNQPQHFGDGTRLSIL.

This clonotype came up many times. The V and J genes are TRBV11-2 and TRBJ2-5; D may be TRBD1 or TRBD2 (5 bases each). From germline, CDR1 is SGHAT and CDR2 FQNNGV. This CDR3 is 12 amino acids long. V lost 4 bases and J lost 2, with 5 bases in between. CDR3 region: CASSWGQETQYF. For the CDR3, the DNA is TGTGCCAGCAGCTGGGGGCAAGAGACCCAGTACTTC.

This clonotype was detected many times. The junction shows a germline mismatch at one end, possibly a read error. This rearrangement joins TRBV7-9 to TRBJ2-3; the match to TRBD2 covers 12 bases. The length of the CDR3 is 17 residues. In germline, CDR1 is SEHNR, CDR2 FQNEAQ (reference sequence). The CDR3 here is CASRLGGLAGLIDTQYF. In DNA, the CDR3 is TGTGCCAGCAGATTAGGAGGACTAGCGGGGTTGATCGATACGCAGTATTTT.

This clonotype was recorded at least ten times. The rearrangement links TRBV9 to TRBJ2-3, with D perhaps matching TRBD2 (5 bases). The CDR3 covers 16 residues. V was clipped by 5 bases and J by 3 bases, with 19 bases between them. CDR1 SGDLS and CDR2 YYNGEE come from the germline V gene. The CDR3 loop reads CASSPHREGPTDTQYF. The CDR3 nucleotides are TGTGCCAGCAGTCCCCATCGGGAAGGGCCTACAGATACGCAGTATTTT.

This clonotype was counted ten times or more. The chain recombines TRBV20-1 with TRBJ2-7, with 8 bases lining up with TRBD2. Per the germline V gene, CDR1 is DFQATT and CDR2 is SNEGSKA (reference sequence). CDR3 length: 18 amino acids. V lost 6 bases and J lost 0; bases outside the gene matches: 19. The CDR3 loop reads CSARKPGLDFLSSYEQYF. Here the CDR3 DNA reads TGCAGTGCGAGGAAACCGGGACTAGATTTTCTTAGCTCCTACGAGCAGTACTTC.

This clonotype was detected ten times or more. This chain links TRBV12-5 with TRBJ2-1; D remains ambiguous. The CDR3 consists of 11 residues. The V gene lost 4 bases and the J gene lost 10 bases, with 8 bases spanning the gap. Germline CDR1 and CDR2: LGHNT and FRNRAP. The CDR3 DNA reads as TGTGCTAGTGGTTCCCAGGTCGAGCAGTTCTTC. This sequence encodes CASGSQVEQFF.

Many counts were recorded for this clonotype. CDR3 amino acids: CASSPSMYEKLFF. The DNA for the CDR3 is TGTGCCAGCTCACCCTCCATGTATGAAAAACTGTTTTTT. This chain uses TRBV18 with TRBJ1-4; no definite D call. CDR3 length: 13 residues. CDR1 is KGHSH, CDR2 LQKENI, per germline. V was shortened by 3 bases and J by 6 bases, with 8 bases between the two germline ends.

The chain couples TRBV7-2 to TRBJ2-3; D not certain. This CDR3 region has 13 residues. V shed 5 bases and J shed 6 bases, with 12 bases lying between them. In germline, CDR1 is SGHTA, CDR2 FQGNSA. CDR3 region: CASSTDRPDTQYF. In DNA form, the CDR3 reads TGTGCCAGCAGCACCGACCGCCCGGATACGCAGTATTTT. The full variable domain, its missing parts supplied by reference TRBV7-2 and TRBJ2-3, is GAGVSQSPSNKVTEKGKDVELRCDPISGHTALYWYRQSLGQGLEFLIYFQGNSAPDKSGLPSDRFSAERTGGSVSTLTIQRTQQEDSAVYLCASSTDRPDTQYFGPGTRLTVL.

This clonotype was observed at least ten times. The V gene is TRBV28, the J gene TRBJ2-3, with D hard to call. Trimming pared 2 bases from V and 2 bases from J, leaving 11 bases between. This CDR3 is 15 amino acids long. Per germline, CDR1 MDHEN and CDR2 SYDVKM. In DNA form, the CDR3 reads TGTGCCAGCAGTTTACAGGTACCTACCACAGATACGCAGTATTTT. Translation gives CASSLQVPTTDTQYF.

This clonotype showed up many times. This rearrangement joins TRBV11-2 to TRBJ2-1, with TRBD2 matching over 8 bases. This CDR3 contains 13 residues. The germline gives CDR1 SGHAT, CDR2 FQNNGV. The trim removed 10 bases at V and 4 bases at J, leaving 6 bases unmatched. The CDR3 DNA is TGTGCCACTTCTAGCGGGCCTTACAATGAGCAGTTCTTC. Translated, it gives CATSSGPYNEQFF.

By share, this clonotype counts as large. V gene TRBV20-1 combines with J gene TRBJ1-5, with D hard to call. The germline gives CDR1 DFQATT, CDR2 SNEGSKA (reference sequence). The V end was cut by 1 base, the J end by 1 base, with 8 bases between. This CDR3 region has 14 residues. This CDR3 is CSARVGMSNQPQHF. In DNA form, the CDR3 reads TGCAGTGCTAGAGTCGGGATGAGCAATCAGCCCCAGCATTTT.

Relative to its sample, this clonotype is medium-sized. The J gene is TRBJ2-3, the V gene TRBV12-3 or TRBV12-4; weak D call: TRBD1 (6 bases). The CDR3 sequence is 15 residues long. V lost 4 bases to trimming and J lost 1 base, with 12 bases between them. As DNA, the CDR3 is TGTGCCAGCAGTTCCTTAGGGGGACGCACAGATACGCAGTATTTT. Translating it yields CASSSLGGRTDTQYF.

There are a few counts of this clonotype. The chain links TRBV5-4 to TRBJ2-1, with D possibly being TRBD2 (5 bases). CDR3 size: 13 residues. Germline CDR1 is SGHNT and CDR2 is YYREEE (reference sequence). V lost 4 bases and J 7 bases, leaving 12 bases between the germline ends. As DNA, the CDR3 is TGTGCCAGCAGCAGAGACCGGAGGAATGAGCAGTTCTTC. Amino acid sequence: CASSRDRRNEQFF.

This clonotype was seen repeatedly, ten times or more. The chain uses TRBV28 and TRBJ1-3; D is ambiguous. In germline, CDR1 is MDHEN, CDR2 SYDVKM. This CDR3 has 16 residues. V gave up 4 bases and J gave up 4 bases, with 17 bases separating them. For the CDR3, the DNA is TGTGCCAGCAGTTCCCTGGGGTTTAGACAAGGAAACACCATATATTTT. Encoded protein: CASSSLGFRQGNTIYF.

The chain links TRBV6-5 to TRBJ2-1; a possible D gene is TRBD2 (5 bases). V lost 3 bases and J 9 bases, leaving 12 bases between the germline ends. The CDR3 extends over 13 amino acids. Germline V gene sequence: CDR1 MNHEY, CDR2 SVGAGI. The CDR3 DNA reads TGTGCCAGCAGTTATGTGGGAGCGTTTGAGCAGTTCTTC. It yields the protein CASSYVGAFEQFF.

By share, this clonotype counts as large. The chain uses TRBV9 and TRBJ1-1; the D is unclear. V was pared by 7 bases and J by 0 bases, with 10 bases between. The CDR3 spans 13 residues. Looked up from germline, CDR1 is SGDLS and CDR2 is YYNGEE. CDR3 bases: TGTGCCAGCGCGGACCGGATGAACACTGAAGCTTTCTTT. Its protein product is CASADRMNTEAFF.

Ten or more counts support this clonotype. J is TRBJ2-7 and V is TRBV20-1; no firm D call. V was shortened by 1 base and J by 4 bases, with 11 bases between the two germline ends. This CDR3 spans 13 amino acids. The germline gives CDR1 DFQATT, CDR2 SNEGSKA (reference sequence). This CDR3 reads CSARVHFGYEQYF. The CDR3 bases are TGCAGTGCTAGAGTTCACTTCGGGTACGAGCAGTACTTC.

This clonotype has more than one count but fewer than ten. The J gene is TRBJ2-7, the V gene TRBV20-1; tentative D call: TRBD2 (6 bases). Deletions cut 6 bases from V and 0 bases from J, with 15 bases between. The CDR3 sequence is 14 residues long. From germline, CDR1 is DFQATT and CDR2 SNEGSKA (reference sequence). CDR3 sequence: CSAGGDSSSYEQYF. Written as DNA, the CDR3 is TGCAGTGCCGGTGGGGACTCTAGCTCCTACGAGCAGTACTTC.

This clonotype occurred many times. V and J are TRBV29-1 and TRBJ2-7, with 9 bases lining up with TRBD2. This CDR3 spans 15 amino acids. V trimming: 1 base; J trimming: 3 bases; junction bases outside the gene matches: 7. Looked up from germline, CDR1 is SQVTM and CDR2 is ANQGSEA. CDR3 loop: CSVEGGLADLYEQYF. The CDR3 DNA reads TGCAGCGTTGAAGGGGGACTAGCCGACCTCTACGAGCAGTACTTC.

This clonotype showed up many times. V usage is TRBV4-3 and J usage is TRBJ2-7; D unclear. V lost 0 bases to trimming and J lost 3 bases, with 12 bases between them. The CDR3 consists of 15 residues. CDR1 is LGHNA and CDR2 is YSLEER in the germline V gene. The DNA for the CDR3 is TGCGCCAGCAGCCAAGATTTTCCAGCGAACTACGAGCAGTACTTC. Translated, it gives CASSQDFPANYEQYF.